The T cell receptor beta chain under discussion was sequenced for a study of PD-1 blockade in classical Hodgkin lymphoma. Study at large: Patients got intravenous nivolumab 3 mg/kg every 2 weeks.

This CDR3 is built from 13 residues. Germline CDR1 reads SQVTM; CDR2 reads ANQGSEA. The germline V and J ends were trimmed by 2 bases and 1 base, with 6 bases remaining between them. The data were produced by immunoSEQ multiplex PCR, yet TCRdb's version contains in-frame clones alone and is incomplete. The table includes tens of thousands of clones, roughly 80% detected once. Study-level findings and limits: Reasons behind the repertoire differences stay unclear, perhaps disease activity or earlier therapy. Complete responders started with a diversity level that resembled newly diagnosed patients at baseline. Later analyses included only patients treated at least 1 year post-ASCT.

About this clone: Its target is unknown.

Relapse after autologous stem cell transplantation occurred in every patient, and brentuximab vedotin exposure varied. The V and J genes are TRBV29-1 and TRBJ1-5; D remains ambiguous. This receptor was obtained from a human donor with classical Hodgkin lymphoma. Sequenced here: peripheral blood mononuclear cells (PBMCs), sampled before the second cycle of nivolumab. The CDR3, as DNA: TGCAGCGTTGAATTATCGAGCAATCAGCCCCAGCATTTT. Protein sequence: CSVELSSNQPQHF. Using reference TRBV29-1 and TRBJ1-5 for the parts outside the CDR3, the full variable domain is SAVISQKPSRDICQRGTSLTIQCQVDSQVTMMFWYRQQPGQSLTLIATANQGSEATYESGFVIDKFPISRPNLTFSTLTVSNMSPEDSSIYLCSVELSSNQPQHFGDGTRLSIL.